These T cell receptor beta chains were read from a single sample in a study of OX40 agonist ivuxolimab in advanced cancers. Method: immunoSEQ multiplex PCR; TCRdb's copy keeps in-frame clones and lacks some. Among about 45,000 clones listed, 75% to 85% were seen once. Sequencing used CD4+ or CD8+ T cells sorted from blood, obtained in a trial of the OX40 agonist ivuxolimab. These receptors originate from an adult with an advanced solid tumor such as melanoma, head and neck, liver or kidney cancer. The CDR3 runs from the conserved cysteine through the conserved F or W. D genes are given only for firm matches. Expanded clones get a size class; other rows say once, few or many, or leave the size out.

V	size	D	J	CDR3	DNA
TRBV7-9	.	.	TRBJ2-5	CASSLGGSGTQYF	TGTGCCAGCAGCTTAGGGGGCAGTGGGACCCAGTACTTC
TRBV4-1	few	.	TRBJ1-2	CASSQDPQGTYYGYTF	TGCGCCAGCAGCCAAGATCCGCAGGGGACCTACTATGGCTACACCTTC
TRBV5-6	once	.	TRBJ2-7	CASSLGGVLYEQYF	TGTGCCAGCAGCTTGGGGGGGGTACTCTACGAGCAGTACTTC
TRBV11-3	once	TRBD2	TRBJ2-6	CASSLGEGRDSGANVLTF	TGTGCCAGCAGCTTAGGAGAAGGGAGGGACTCTGGGGCCAACGTCCTGACTTTC
TRBV5-1	.	.	TRBJ1-3	CASSYGQFSGNTIYF	TGCGCCAGCAGCTATGGACAGTTCTCTGGAAACACCATATATTTT
TRBV9	.	TRBD2	TRBJ2-1	CASSRTSGRAERYEQFF	TGTGCCAGCAGCCGGACTAGCGGGAGGGCCGAGAGATATGAGCAGTTCTTC
TRBV5-4	.	.	TRBJ2-3	CASSTDTGPDTQYF	TGTGCCAGCAGCACGGACACAGGGCCCGATACGCAGTATTTT
TRBV4-1	once	.	TRBJ1-2	CASSQGGHNYGYTF	TGCGCCAGCAGCCAAGGGGGGCATAACTATGGCTACACCTTC
TRBV6-5	.	.	TRBJ1-6	CASSFGGVNSPLHF	TGTGCCAGCAGTTTCGGGGGAGTTAATTCACCCCTCCACTTT
TRBV18	.	.	TRBJ2-5	CASSRAQGVQETQYF	TGTGCCAGCTCCCGGGCCCAGGGCGTACAAGAGACCCAGTACTTC
TRBV11-3	.	.	TRBJ2-1	CASSLGTYGEQFF	TGTGCCAGCAGCTTAGGGACATACGGTGAGCAGTTCTTC
TRBV6-5	.	TRBD1	TRBJ2-7	CASSRGTGGFYEQYF	TGTGCCAGCAGTAGGGGGACAGGGGGCTTCTACGAGCAGTACTTC
TRBV6-5	.	.	TRBJ2-7	CASLGTGLTYEQYF	TGTGCCAGCCTTGGTACGGGGTTAACCTACGAGCAGTACTTC
TRBV6-5	.	TRBD2	TRBJ2-1	CASIAGGPIGEQFF	TGTGCCAGTATAGCGGGGGGGCCGATCGGTGAGCAGTTCTTC
TRBV19	once	TRBD1	TRBJ2-7	CASSMSRQGSYEQYF	TGTGCCAGTAGTATGAGCAGACAGGGCTCCTACGAGCAGTACTTC
TRBV19	.	TRBD1	TRBJ1-1	CASSNRGGGLNTEAFF	TGTGCCAGTAGTAACAGGGGGGGAGGTTTGAACACTGAAGCTTTCTTT
TRBV14	.	.	TRBJ1-2	CASSRTGPGYTF	TGTGCCAGCAGCCGCACAGGCCCAGGCTACACCTTC
TRBV28	.	TRBD2	TRBJ2-6	CASRAQMTSGSSGANVLTF	TGTGCCAGCAGGGCGCAGATGACTAGCGGGAGCTCTGGGGCCAACGTCCTGACTTTC
TRBV4-2	.	TRBD1	TRBJ1-2	CASSLRGLGSGYTF	TGTGCCAGCAGCTTAAGGGGGCTGGGAAGTGGCTACACCTTC
TRBV10-3	.	TRBD2	TRBJ2-1	CAIRNPNAPAGSSYNEQFF	TGTGCCATCAGGAATCCCAACGCCCCAGCGGGGAGCTCCTACAATGAGCAGTTCTTC
TRBV29-1	.	TRBD1	TRBJ1-2	CSVEDPGQGYEPNYGYTF	TGCAGCGTTGAAGATCCGGGACAGGGTTATGAACCTAACTATGGCTACACCTTC
TRBV15	once	.	TRBJ1-2	CATSRDRQSTNYGYTF	TGTGCCACCAGCAGAGACCGGCAGAGCACTAACTATGGCTACACCTTC
TRBV11-2	.	TRBD1	TRBJ2-7	CASSPRTGAYEQYF	TGTGCCAGCAGCCCGAGGACAGGGGCCTACGAGCAGTACTTC
TRBV7-2	.	TRBD1	TRBJ2-1	CASSLGGGSYNEQFF	TGTGCCAGCAGCTTAGGAGGGGGCTCGTACAATGAGCAGTTCTTC
TRBV18	.	.	TRBJ1-1	CASSPRDFDTAFF	TGTGCCAGCTCACCCCGGGACTTCGACACGGCTTTCTTT
TRBV7-3	.	TRBD2	TRBJ2-1	CASSSGTSPLFEQFF	TGTGCCAGCAGCTCCGGGACTAGCCCTCTCTTTGAGCAGTTCTTC
TRBV19	once	.	TRBJ2-3	CASSIRDTVTDTQYF	TGTGCCAGTAGTATCCGGGACACCGTCACAGATACGCAGTATTTT
TRBV10-2	.	.	TRBJ2-7	CASSESAGPYEQYF	TGCGCCAGCAGTGAGTCCGCAGGGCCCTACGAGCAGTACTTC
TRBV7-9	.	.	TRBJ1-2	CASSLRPRDGYTF	TGTGCCAGCAGCTTAAGGCCTAGGGATGGCTACACCTTC
TRBV6-6	.	.	TRBJ1-1	CAGVKRGGADEAFF	TGTGCCGGTGTTAAGAGAGGCGGGGCAGATGAAGCTTTCTTT
TRBV7-2	.	.	TRBJ2-7	CASSTGLSGYEQYF	TGTGCCAGCAGCACAGGACTATCGGGCTACGAGCAGTACTTC
TRBV4-1	.	.	TRBJ2-3	CASSQASDGRTDTQYF	TGCGCCAGCAGCCAGGCTTCGGACGGACGCACAGATACGCAGTATTTT
TRBV6-6	.	.	TRBJ2-5	CASTSGKGETQYF	TGTGCCAGCACATCAGGGAAGGGGGAGACCCAGTACTTC
TRBV10-3	.	TRBD1	TRBJ1-2	CAISDEDRAPYGYTF	TGTGCCATCAGTGACGAAGACAGGGCCCCCTATGGCTACACCTTC
TRBV6-6	.	.	TRBJ1-2	CASSLPLGGYGYTF	TGTGCCAGCAGTCTCCCCTTGGGGGGCTATGGCTACACCTTC
TRBV7-9	.	.	TRBJ2-3	CASSLVLPGDTQYF	TGTGCCAGCAGCTTAGTACTCCCTGGGGATACGCAGTATTTT
TRBV7-9	.	.	TRBJ1-2	CASSLGGGSGYTF	TGTGCCAGCAGCTTAGGTGGGGGAAGTGGCTACACCTTC
TRBV7-6	.	.	TRBJ2-1	CASRPVAGNEQFF	TGTGCCAGCAGACCGGTGGCTGGCAATGAGCAGTTCTTC
TRBV5-1	.	.	TRBJ1-5	CASSLLGAVNQPQHF	TGCGCCAGCAGCTTGCTGGGAGCGGTCAATCAGCCCCAGCATTTT
TRBV28	.	.	TRBJ1-2	CASSGGYGYTF	TGTGCCAGCAGCGGGGGGTATGGCTACACCTTC
TRBV15	.	TRBD1	TRBJ2-3	CATSDRGWGTDTQYF	TGTGCCACCAGCGACAGGGGGTGGGGCACAGATACGCAGTATTTT
TRBV5-4	.	.	TRBJ1-1	CASSLTGNTEAFF	TGTGCCAGCAGCCTGACAGGGAACACTGAAGCTTTCTTT
TRBV5-1	.	.	TRBJ1-1	CASSLVSGKGTEAFF	TGCGCCAGCAGCTTGGTATCGGGGAAAGGCACTGAAGCTTTCTTT
TRBV13	.	.	TRBJ2-7	CASSLGHIYEQYF	TGTGCCAGCAGCCTGGGACATATTTACGAGCAGTACTTC
TRBV7-6	.	TRBD2	TRBJ2-1	CASSWVAGGYNEQFF	TGTGCCAGCAGCTGGGTGGCGGGGGGTTACAATGAGCAGTTCTTC
TRBV2	.	.	TRBJ1-5	CASSGEGGYSNQPQHF	TGTGCCAGCAGTGGGGAGGGCGGTTATAGCAATCAGCCCCAGCATTTT
TRBV6-1	once	.	TRBJ1-5	CASNIGVSNQPQHF	TGTGCCAGCAACATAGGGGTTAGCAATCAGCCCCAGCATTTT
TRBV6-1	few	.	TRBJ1-5	CASSVETGHQPQHF	TGTGCCAGCAGTGTTGAGACAGGCCATCAGCCCCAGCATTTT
TRBV6-5	once	.	TRBJ1-5	CASSPPWDPRQHF	TGTGCCAGCAGCCCCCCCTGGGACCCACGGCAGCATTTT